Presented here are 10 T cell receptor beta chains from one specimen sequenced in a study of T cells in Graves' hyperthyroidism and ophthalmopathy (dated by TCRdb to about 2019). Libraries were prepared through multiplex PCR. Sequencing used an Illumina HiSeq 2000. Amplification of TCR beta CDR3 regions was carried out from RNA transcripts. The TCR CDR3 was subjected to a first round of RT-PCR using the HTBI primer set and the Qiagen OneStep RT-PCR kit. TCRdb reprocessing: public reads trimmed at Q25 with fastp, clones called with MiXCR, in-frame beta chains kept. Entries are consolidated by CDR3 protein sequence, retaining the most common genes and DNA. Counted in this sample were approximately 530,000 distinct CDR3 sequences; approximately 15% of them appeared once. Approximately 20% of the sample belongs to the ten largest clones. The sample comprised blood. The source is a woman between 18 and 29 years old with Graves' hyperthyroidism.

This clonotype was seen ten or more times. The chain links TRBV3-1 to TRBJ1-4; perhaps TRBD1 as D (5 bases). The CDR3 sequence is 13 residues long. Germline-derived CDR1 and CDR2 are LGHDT and YNNKEL (reference sequence). V was trimmed by 6 bases and J by 8 bases, leaving 13 bases between them. The CDR3 sequence: CASSPGTLEKLFF. CDR3 DNA sequence: TGTGCCAGCAGTCCCGGGACGCTAGAAAAACTGTTTTTT.

The gene calls are TRBV27 and TRBJ1-3, with D unresolved. The CDR3 loop spans 14 amino acids. The V and J ends lost 5 bases and 0 bases respectively, with 8 bases between them. Looked up from germline, CDR1 is MNHEY and CDR2 is SMNVEV (reference sequence). Here the CDR3 reads CASSKGNSGNTIYF. The CDR3 coding sequence is TGTGCCAGCAGTAAGGGCAACTCTGGAAACACCATATATTTT.

The table lists this clonotype with many counts. The J gene is TRBJ1-2, the V gene TRBV24-1; D unclear. The V gene lost 4 bases and the J gene lost 0 bases, with 11 bases spanning the gap. This CDR3 is 15 amino acids long. Per the germline V gene, CDR1 is KGHDR and CDR2 is SFDVKD. The CDR3 sequence: CATSDPASANYGYTF. CDR3 DNA: TGTGCCACCAGTGACCCCGCCAGTGCTAACTATGGCTACACCTTC.

This chain uses TRBV29-1 with TRBJ2-4, with D possibly matching TRBD1 (5 bases). The CDR3 length is 14 residues. V dropped 4 bases and J dropped 1 base, with 11 bases sitting between them. CDR1 and CDR2 from the germline V gene are SQVTM and ANQGSEA. The CDR3 is CSVVGAEAKNIQYF. CDR3 coding DNA: TGCAGCGTTGTAGGGGCTGAGGCCAAAAACATTCAGTACTTC.

This clonotype was picked up many times. This chain joins TRBV6-5 and TRBJ1-2; no clear D gene. From germline, CDR1 is MNHEY and CDR2 SVGAGI. The CDR3 is 14 amino acids. Between the trimmed V and J ends, which lost 2 bases and 2 bases, there was a span of 9 bases. CDR3 sequence (DNA): TGTGCCAGCAGTTACGGCAGTTACAACTATGGCTACACCTTC. Its protein product is CASSYGSYNYGYTF.

The chain employs TRBV6-1 and TRBJ2-4, with TRBD2 matching over 8 bases. CDR3 length equals 13 residues. J lost 7 bases, V lost 8 bases, and 7 bases had no gene match. CDR1 and CDR2 from the germline V gene are MNHNS and SASEGT. CDR3 in DNA: TGTGCCAGCCTTGCCGGGGGGGAGAACATTCAGTACTTC. As protein: CASLAGGENIQYF.

This clonotype was observed at least ten times. This chain connects TRBV29-1 to TRBJ2-7; TRBD1 might be the D (6 bases). The CDR3 runs 13 residues. CDR1 and CDR2 (germline): SQVTM, ANQGSEA. Trimming cost V 3 bases and J 3 bases, with 12 bases left between them. The CDR3 region has the DNA TGCAGCGTTGAGGTAGCCAGGGGCTACGAGCAGTACTTC. This encodes CSVEVARGYEQYF.

About this clonotype: With a much larger clone just one base away, this may be a read error. The chain links TRBV11-2 to TRBJ2-3; D is perhaps TRBD1 (5 bases). The CDR3 has 15 amino acids. CDR1 is SGHAT, CDR2 FQNNGV, per germline. The germline V and J ends were trimmed by 10 bases and 0 bases, with 17 bases remaining between them. The CDR3 protein is CANSPQVTSTDTQYF. CDR3 coding DNA: TGTGCCAACAGTCCACAGGTTACTAGCACAGATACGCAGTATTTT.

This clonotype appeared many times. This chain connects TRBV11-2 to TRBJ2-4; 7 nucleotides match TRBD2. The junction had 12 bases not matched to a gene; V was cut back by 1 base and J by 3 bases. This CDR3 has 18 amino acids. CDR1 and CDR2 from the germline V gene are SGHAT and FQNNGV. CDR3 sequence reads: CASSLVAGGLAVKNIQYF. CDR3 DNA: TGTGCCAGCAGCTTAGTGGCGGGCGGGCTAGCGGTCAAAAACATTCAGTACTTC.

The rearrangement joins TRBV4-1 to TRBJ2-2; D unclear. This CDR3 contains 14 residues. Germline V gives CDR1 MGHRA, CDR2 YSYEKL. V shed 7 bases and J shed 0 bases, with 9 bases lying between them. The DNA for the CDR3 is TGCGCCAGCACCGCGTCCGCGAACACCGGGGAGCTGTTTTTT. This translates into CASTASANTGELFF.